The sequence of this TCR beta chain was determined in a study of shared clonotypes between healthy human individuals. Points from the study as a whole: Non-shared clonotypes were found to have lower generation probabilities than the clonotypes that were shared by all four of the sorted-subset donors.

The CDR3 loop spans 15 amino acids. From germline, CDR1 is SGHVS and CDR2 FQNEAQ. V shed 7 bases and J shed 2 bases, with 15 bases lying between them. This clone has a count of ten or more. Its target is unknown. Measured with immunoSEQ multiplex PCR; TCRdb has only the in-frame clones, and not every one. This table has approximately 1,000,000 clones, around 78% appearing once. The V call is TRBV7-8, the J call TRBJ2-1; D perhaps matches TRBD2 (5 bases). The sequenced sample was memory CD4+ T cells from PBMCs. Subset meaning: CD45RA-negative fraction. The origin of this receptor is a man younger than 30 in good health. Some clones in this sample may be carry-over from other donors' samples. This chain's CDR3 is CASTPTDGTYNEQFF. CDR3 sequence (DNA): TGTGCCAGCACCCCTACGGACGGGACCTACAATGAGCAGTTCTTC.